This TCR beta chain comes out of a study of tumor-infiltrating lymphocytes in primary liver carcinoma. Whole-study findings and limits: Tumor top-250-clone fractions significantly exceeded those of blood (p = 0.039).

Starting material of approximately 500 ng total RNA yielded TCR beta cDNA via a constant-region primer. Library construction for TCR beta comprised three nested multiplex PCR rounds performed with slightly modified ARM-PCR. TCRdb used MiXCR to reprocess the multiplex PCR reads, holding one entry per CDR3 protein. The table records approximately 330,000 distinct CDR3 sequences, 65% of them present only once. This clonotype was found a few times. Antigen specificity is unknown. It was unsorted whole blood that yielded blood RNA, and germline DNA was also extracted. The clonotype comes from a man aged 35 to 55 with primary liver carcinoma and hepatitis B virus infection. Specimen: peripheral blood.

The CDR3 protein is CATSSGVSTDTQYF. CDR3 coding DNA: TGCGCCACCTCTAGCGGGGTTAGCACAGATACGCAGTATTTT. The chain joins TRBV5-1 to TRBJ2-3; 9 positions agree with TRBD2. There are 14 residues in the CDR3. The J segment lost 0 bases and the V segment lost 9 bases, leaving 5 bases of the junction unmatched. Germline V gene lookup returns CDR1 SGHRS and CDR2 YFSETQ.